These 8 T cell receptor beta chains were all obtained from the same sample, sequenced in a study of blood T cell repertoires in COVID-19. Assay: immunoSEQ multiplex PCR; the TCRdb copy retains only in-frame clones and omits some. Of 350,000 or so clones in the sample, roughly 87% were seen once. Input material: PBMCs or T cells enriched from blood (not recorded which). The receptors shown here come from a young woman who had recovered from COVID-19.

The genes are TRBV10-3 and TRBJ1-2; D ambiguous. In germline, CDR1 is ENHRY, CDR2 SYGVKD. This CDR3 has 14 residues. The germline V and J ends were trimmed by 0 bases and 6 bases, with 11 bases remaining between them. The CDR3 DNA follows: TGTGCCATCAGTGAGTCCCTTACTGCTAATGGCTACACCTTC. Its protein is CAISESLTANGYTF.

This CDR3 is CASSVDRPNYGYTF. In DNA form, the CDR3 reads TGTGCCAGCAGTGTGGACAGACCTAACTATGGCTACACCTTC. J is TRBJ1-2 and V is TRBV2; a weak D match, TRBD1 (6 bases). Germline loops: CDR1 SNHLY, CDR2 FYNNEI. The ends were cut back, 4 bases at V and 0 bases at J, with 9 bases in the middle. The CDR3 consists of 14 residues.

The gene calls are TRBV30 and TRBJ2-7; D not resolved. Germline loops: CDR1 GTSNPN, CDR2 SVGIG (reference sequence). The CDR3 consists of 13 residues. V gave up 4 bases and J gave up 2 bases, with 12 bases separating them. This chain's CDR3 is CAWNSERTYEQYF. For the CDR3, the DNA is TGTGCCTGGAATTCCGAGAGAACCTACGAGCAGTACTTC. Full variable domain (outside the CDR3, taken from reference TRBV30 and TRBJ2-7): SQTIHQWPATLVQPVGSPLSLECTVEGTSNPNLYWYRQAAGRGLQLLFYSVGIGQISSEVPQNLSASRPQDRQFILSSKKLLLSDSGFYLCAWNSERTYEQYFGPGTRLTVT.

The gene calls are TRBV2 and TRBJ1-6, with 9 bases lining up with TRBD1. CDR1 SNHLY and CDR2 FYNNEI come from the germline V gene. After removal of 5 bases from V and 9 bases from J, the junction contained 8 bases not matched to a gene. This CDR3 region has 15 residues. CDR3 protein: CASSLRDRETSPLHF. The DNA for the CDR3 is TGTGCCAGCAGTTTACGGGACAGGGAGACTTCACCCCTCCACTTT.

V gene TRBV7-2 combines with J gene TRBJ1-3; D is unresolved. Germline V CDR1 and CDR2: SGHTA, FQGNSA. This CDR3 has 17 residues. The V end was cut by 0 bases, the J end by 0 bases, with 12 bases between. CDR3 DNA sequence: TGTGCCAGCAGCTTAGCGGCGGTTGTGGGCTCTGGAAACACCATATATTTT. This translates into CASSLAAVVGSGNTIYF.

The rearrangement joins TRBV7-8 to TRBJ1-4; perhaps TRBD1 as D (5 bases). The CDR3 covers 13 residues. Trimming removed 6 bases from V and 5 bases from J, with 10 bases in between. Germline V gene lookup returns CDR1 SGHVS and CDR2 FQNEAQ. The CDR3: CASSSGGNEKLFF. In DNA, the CDR3 is TGTGCCAGCAGTAGCGGGGGGAATGAAAAACTGTTTTTT.

V is TRBV6-2 or TRBV6-3 and J is TRBJ1-1; D gene ambiguous. The V gene lost 5 bases and the J gene lost 7 bases, with 14 bases spanning the gap. Germline V gene lookup returns CDR1 MNHEY and CDR2 SVGEGT. CDR3 length equals 13 residues. The CDR3 DNA reads TGTGCCAGCAGTGCAGCGTCTTCCCGTGAAGCTTTCTTT. Amino acid sequence: CASSAASSREAFF.

The chain joins TRBV28 to TRBJ1-3, with TRBD1 as a possible D gene (5 bases). Trimming removed 1 base from V and 2 bases from J, with 12 bases in between. This CDR3 contains 16 residues. CDR1 is MDHEN, CDR2 SYDVKM, per germline. The CDR3 protein is CASSLSGPATGNTIYF. Here the CDR3 DNA reads TGTGCCAGCAGTTTATCAGGGCCCGCAACTGGAAACACCATATATTTT.